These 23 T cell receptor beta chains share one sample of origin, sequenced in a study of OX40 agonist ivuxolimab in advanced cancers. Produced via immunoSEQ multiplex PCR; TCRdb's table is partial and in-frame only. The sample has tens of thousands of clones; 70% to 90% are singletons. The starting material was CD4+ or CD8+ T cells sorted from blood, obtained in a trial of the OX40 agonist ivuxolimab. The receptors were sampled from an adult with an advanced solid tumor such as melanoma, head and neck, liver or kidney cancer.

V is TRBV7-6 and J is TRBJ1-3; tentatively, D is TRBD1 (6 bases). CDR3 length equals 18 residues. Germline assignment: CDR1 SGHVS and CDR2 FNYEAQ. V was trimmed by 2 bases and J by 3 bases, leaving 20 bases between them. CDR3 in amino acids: CASSLHPQTGSGGNTIYF. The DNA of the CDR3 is TGTGCCAGCAGCTTACACCCCCAAACAGGGTCTGGTGGAAACACCATATATTTT.

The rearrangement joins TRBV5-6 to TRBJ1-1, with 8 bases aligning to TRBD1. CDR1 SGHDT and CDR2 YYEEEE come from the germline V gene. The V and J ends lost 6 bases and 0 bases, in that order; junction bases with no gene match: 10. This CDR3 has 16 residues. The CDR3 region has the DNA TGTGCCAGCACCACTCCTCAGGGGGCTATGAACACTGAAGCTTTCTTT. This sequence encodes CASTTPQGAMNTEAFF.

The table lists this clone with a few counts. In DNA form, the CDR3 reads TGTGCCTGGGACAATGGGAGGACTGAAGCTTTCTTT. Translation: CAWDNGRTEAFF. The genes are TRBV30 and TRBJ1-1; unclear D gene. Trimming stripped 5 bases from V and 5 bases from J, with 12 bases between. The germline V gene has CDR1 GTSNPN and CDR2 SVGIG (reference sequence). The CDR3 sequence is 12 residues long.

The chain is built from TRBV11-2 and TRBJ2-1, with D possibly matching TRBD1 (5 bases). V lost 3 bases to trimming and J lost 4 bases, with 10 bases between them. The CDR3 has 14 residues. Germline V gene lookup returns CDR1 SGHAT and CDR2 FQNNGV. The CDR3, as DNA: TGTGCCAGCAGCTTGTGGACATTATACAATGAGCAGTTCTTC. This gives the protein CASSLWTLYNEQFF.

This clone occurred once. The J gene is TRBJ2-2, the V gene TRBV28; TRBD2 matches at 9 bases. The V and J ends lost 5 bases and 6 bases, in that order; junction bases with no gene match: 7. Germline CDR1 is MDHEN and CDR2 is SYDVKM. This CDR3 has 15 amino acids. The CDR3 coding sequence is TGTGCCAGCAGTCCGGGACTAGCATTAGCCGGGGAGCTGTTTTTT. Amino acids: CASSPGLALAGELFF. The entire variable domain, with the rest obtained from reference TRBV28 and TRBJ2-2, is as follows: DVKVTQSSRYLVKRTGEKVFLECVQDMDHENMFWYRQDPGLGLRLIYFSYDVKMKEKGDIPEGYSVSREKKERFSLILESASTNQTSMYLCASSPGLALAGELFFGEGSRLTVL.

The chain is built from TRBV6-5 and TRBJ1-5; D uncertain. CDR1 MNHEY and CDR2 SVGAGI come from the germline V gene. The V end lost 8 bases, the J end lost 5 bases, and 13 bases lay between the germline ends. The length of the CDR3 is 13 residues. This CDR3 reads CASARERDQPQHF. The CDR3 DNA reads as TGTGCCAGCGCCCGAGAGCGCGATCAGCCCCAGCATTTT.

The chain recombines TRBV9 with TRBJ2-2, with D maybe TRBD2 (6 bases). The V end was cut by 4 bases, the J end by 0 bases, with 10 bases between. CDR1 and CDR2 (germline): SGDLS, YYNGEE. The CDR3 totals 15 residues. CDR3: CASSTGTSNTGELFF. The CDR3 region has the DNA TGTGCCAGCAGCACCGGGACTTCGAACACCGGGGAGCTGTTTTTT.

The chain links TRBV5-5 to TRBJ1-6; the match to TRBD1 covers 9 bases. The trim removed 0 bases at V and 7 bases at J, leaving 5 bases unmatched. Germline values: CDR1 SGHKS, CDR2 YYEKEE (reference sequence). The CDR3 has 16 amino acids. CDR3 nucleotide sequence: TGTGCCAGCAGCTTGGACGGACAGGGGTCCAATTCACCCCTCCACTTT. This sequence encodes CASSLDGQGSNSPLHF.

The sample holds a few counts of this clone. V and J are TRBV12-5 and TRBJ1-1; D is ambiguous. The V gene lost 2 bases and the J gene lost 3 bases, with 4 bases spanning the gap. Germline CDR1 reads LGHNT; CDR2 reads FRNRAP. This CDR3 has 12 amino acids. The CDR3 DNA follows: TGTGCTAGTGGTTTGATCGACACTGAAGCTTTCTTT. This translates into CASGLIDTEAFF.

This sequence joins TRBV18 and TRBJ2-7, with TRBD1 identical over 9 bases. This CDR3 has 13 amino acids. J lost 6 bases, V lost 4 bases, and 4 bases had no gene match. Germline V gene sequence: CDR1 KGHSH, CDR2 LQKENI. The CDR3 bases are TGTGCCAGCTCACGGGGACAGGGACTCGAGCAGTACTTC. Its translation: CASSRGQGLEQYF. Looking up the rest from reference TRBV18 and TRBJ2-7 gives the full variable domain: NAGVMQNPRHLVRRRGQEARLRCSPMKGHSHVYWYRQLPEEGLKFMVYLQKENIIDESGMPKERFSAEFPKEGPSILRIQQVVRGDSAAYFCASSRGQGLEQYFGPGTRLTVT.

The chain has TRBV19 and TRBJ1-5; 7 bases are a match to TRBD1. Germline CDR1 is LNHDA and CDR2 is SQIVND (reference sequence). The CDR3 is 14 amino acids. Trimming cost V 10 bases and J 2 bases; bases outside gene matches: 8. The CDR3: CATEHRGGNQPQHF. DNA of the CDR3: TGTGCCACCGAGCACAGGGGTGGCAATCAGCCCCAGCATTTT.

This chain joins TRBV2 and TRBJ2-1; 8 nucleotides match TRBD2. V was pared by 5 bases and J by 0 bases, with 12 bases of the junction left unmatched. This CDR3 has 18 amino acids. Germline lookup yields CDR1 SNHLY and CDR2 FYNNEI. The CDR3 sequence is CASSTPGLGGSSYNEQFF. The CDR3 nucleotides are TGTGCCAGCAGTACCCCGGGACTAGGCGGAAGCTCCTACAATGAGCAGTTCTTC.

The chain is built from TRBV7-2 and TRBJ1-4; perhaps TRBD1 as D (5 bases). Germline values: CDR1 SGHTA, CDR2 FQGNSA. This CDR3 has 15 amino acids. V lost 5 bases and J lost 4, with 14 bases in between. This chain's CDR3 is CASSGNRGVNEKLFF. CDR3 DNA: TGTGCCAGCAGCGGAAATCGGGGGGTTAATGAAAAACTGTTTTTT.

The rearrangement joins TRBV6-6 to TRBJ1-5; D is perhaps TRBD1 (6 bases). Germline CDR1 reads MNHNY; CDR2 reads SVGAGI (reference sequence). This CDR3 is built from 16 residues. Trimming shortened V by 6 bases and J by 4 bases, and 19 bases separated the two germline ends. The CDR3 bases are TGTGCCAGCAGCTACAGGGAAGGGATTATGAATCAGCCCCAGCATTTT. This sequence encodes CASSYREGIMNQPQHF.

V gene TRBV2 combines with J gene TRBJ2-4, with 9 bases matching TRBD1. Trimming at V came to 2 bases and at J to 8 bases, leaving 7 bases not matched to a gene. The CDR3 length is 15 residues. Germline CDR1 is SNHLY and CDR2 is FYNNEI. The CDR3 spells CASSERRGQGYIQYF. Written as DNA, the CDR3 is TGTGCCAGCAGTGAAAGAAGGGGACAGGGTTACATTCAGTACTTC.

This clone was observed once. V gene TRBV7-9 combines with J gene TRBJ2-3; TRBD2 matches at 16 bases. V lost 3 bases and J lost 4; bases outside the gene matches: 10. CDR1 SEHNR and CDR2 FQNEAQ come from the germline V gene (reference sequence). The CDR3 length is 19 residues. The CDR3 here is CASSFLVGTSGRAADTQYF. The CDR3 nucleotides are TGTGCCAGCAGCTTCCTGGTGGGGACTAGCGGGAGGGCAGCAGATACGCAGTATTTT.

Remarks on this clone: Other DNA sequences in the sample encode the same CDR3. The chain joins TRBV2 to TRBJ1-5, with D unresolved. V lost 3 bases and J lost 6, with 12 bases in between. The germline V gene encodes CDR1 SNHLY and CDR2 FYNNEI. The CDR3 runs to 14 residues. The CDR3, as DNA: TGTGCCAGCAGTGACGCAGGAAATGTTCAGCCCCAGCATTTT. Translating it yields CASSDAGNVQPQHF.

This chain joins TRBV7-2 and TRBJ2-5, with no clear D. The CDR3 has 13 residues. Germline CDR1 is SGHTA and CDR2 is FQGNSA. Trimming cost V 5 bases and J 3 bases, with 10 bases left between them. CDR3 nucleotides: TGTGCCAGCAGCCGCGACTCCGAAGAGACCCAGTACTTC. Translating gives CASSRDSEETQYF.

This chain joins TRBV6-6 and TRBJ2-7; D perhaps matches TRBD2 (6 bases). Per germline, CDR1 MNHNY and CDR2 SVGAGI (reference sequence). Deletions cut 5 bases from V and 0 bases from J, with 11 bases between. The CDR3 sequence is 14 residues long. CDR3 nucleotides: TGTGCCAGCAGTCGACGGGGGAACTCCTACGAGCAGTACTTC. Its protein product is CASSRRGNSYEQYF.

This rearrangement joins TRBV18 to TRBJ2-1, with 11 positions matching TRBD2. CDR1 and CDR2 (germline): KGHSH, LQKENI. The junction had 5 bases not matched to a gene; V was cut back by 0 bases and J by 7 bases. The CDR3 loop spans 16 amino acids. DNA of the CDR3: TGTGCCAGCTCACCACCTAGCGGGAGGGCCAGGAATGAGCAGTTCTTC. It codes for CASSPPSGRARNEQFF. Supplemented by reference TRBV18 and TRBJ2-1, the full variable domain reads NAGVMQNPRHLVRRRGQEARLRCSPMKGHSHVYWYRQLPEEGLKFMVYLQKENIIDESGMPKERFSAEFPKEGPSILRIQQVVRGDSAAYFCASSPPSGRARNEQFFGPGTRLTVL.

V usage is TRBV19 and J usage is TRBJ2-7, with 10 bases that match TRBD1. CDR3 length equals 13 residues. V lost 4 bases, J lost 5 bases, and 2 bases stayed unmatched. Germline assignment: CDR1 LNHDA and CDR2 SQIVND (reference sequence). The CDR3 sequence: CASSRDRGNEQYF. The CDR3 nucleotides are TGTGCCAGTAGTAGGGACAGGGGTAACGAGCAGTACTTC.

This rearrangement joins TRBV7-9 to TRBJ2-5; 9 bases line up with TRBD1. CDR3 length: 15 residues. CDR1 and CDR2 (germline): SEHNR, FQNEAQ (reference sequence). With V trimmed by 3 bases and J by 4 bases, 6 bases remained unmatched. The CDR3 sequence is CASSLTGGIGETQYF. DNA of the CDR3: TGTGCCAGCAGCTTGACAGGGGGTATAGGAGAGACCCAGTACTTC.

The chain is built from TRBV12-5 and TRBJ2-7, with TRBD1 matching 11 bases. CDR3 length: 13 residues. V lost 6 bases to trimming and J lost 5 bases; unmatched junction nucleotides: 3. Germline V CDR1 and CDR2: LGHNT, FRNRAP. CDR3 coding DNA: TGTGCTAGTGGCAGGGGACAGGGGGACGAGCAGTACTTC. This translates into CASGRGQGDEQYF.